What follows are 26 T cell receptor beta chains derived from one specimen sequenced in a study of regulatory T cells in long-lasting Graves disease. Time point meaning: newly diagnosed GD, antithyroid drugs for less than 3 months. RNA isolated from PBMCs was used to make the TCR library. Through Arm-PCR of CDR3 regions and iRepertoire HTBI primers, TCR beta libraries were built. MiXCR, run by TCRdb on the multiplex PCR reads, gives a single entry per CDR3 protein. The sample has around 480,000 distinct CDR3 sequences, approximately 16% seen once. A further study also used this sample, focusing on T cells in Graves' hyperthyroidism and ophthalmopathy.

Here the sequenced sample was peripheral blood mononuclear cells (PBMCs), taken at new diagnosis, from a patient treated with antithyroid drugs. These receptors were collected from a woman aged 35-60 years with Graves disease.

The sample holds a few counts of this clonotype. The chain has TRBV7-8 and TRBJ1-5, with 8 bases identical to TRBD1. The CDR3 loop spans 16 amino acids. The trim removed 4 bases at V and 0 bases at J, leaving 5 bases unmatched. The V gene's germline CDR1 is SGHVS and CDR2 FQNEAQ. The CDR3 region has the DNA TGTGCCAGCAGCTCACAGGGGGAGTATAGCAATCAGCCCCAGCATTTT. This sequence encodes CASSSQGEYSNQPQHF.

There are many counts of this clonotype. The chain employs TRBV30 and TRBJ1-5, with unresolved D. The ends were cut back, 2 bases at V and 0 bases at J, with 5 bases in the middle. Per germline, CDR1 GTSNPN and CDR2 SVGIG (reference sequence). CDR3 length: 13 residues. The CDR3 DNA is TGTGCCTGGAGTAAGGATAGCAATCAGCCCCAGCATTTT. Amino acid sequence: CAWSKDSNQPQHF.

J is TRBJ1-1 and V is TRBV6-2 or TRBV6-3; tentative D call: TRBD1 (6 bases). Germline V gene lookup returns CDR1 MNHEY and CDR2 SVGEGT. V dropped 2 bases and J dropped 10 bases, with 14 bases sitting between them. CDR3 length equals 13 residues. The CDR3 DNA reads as TGTGCCAGCAGTTACGGGGGGCCGGCTGGAGCTTTCTTT. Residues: CASSYGGPAGAFF.

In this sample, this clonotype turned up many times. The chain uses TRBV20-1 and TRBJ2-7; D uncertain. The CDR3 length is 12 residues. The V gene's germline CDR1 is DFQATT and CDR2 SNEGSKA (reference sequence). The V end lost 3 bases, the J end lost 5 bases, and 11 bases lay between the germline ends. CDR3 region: CSASWSIDEQYF. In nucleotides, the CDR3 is TGCAGTGCTAGCTGGTCAATCGACGAGCAGTACTTC.

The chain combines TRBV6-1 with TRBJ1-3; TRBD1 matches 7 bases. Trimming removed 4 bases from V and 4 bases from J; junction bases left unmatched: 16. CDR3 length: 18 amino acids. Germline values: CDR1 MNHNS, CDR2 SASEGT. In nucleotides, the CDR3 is TGTGCCAGCAGTGCCCATATGGGACAGTCAATGTGGGGAAACACCATATATTTT. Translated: CASSAHMGQSMWGNTIYF.

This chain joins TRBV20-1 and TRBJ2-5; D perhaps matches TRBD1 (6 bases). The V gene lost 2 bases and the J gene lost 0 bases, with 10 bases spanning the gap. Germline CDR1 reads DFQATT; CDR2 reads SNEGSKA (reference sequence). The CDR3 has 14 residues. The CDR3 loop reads CSARPQGYQETQYF. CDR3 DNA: TGCAGTGCTAGACCCCAGGGGTACCAAGAGACCCAGTACTTC.

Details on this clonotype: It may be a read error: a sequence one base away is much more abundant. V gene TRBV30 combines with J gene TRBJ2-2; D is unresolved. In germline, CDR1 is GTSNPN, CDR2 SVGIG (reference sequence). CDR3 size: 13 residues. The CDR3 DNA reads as TGTGCCCGGAGTGTAATCCCGAACGGGGAGCTGTTTTTT. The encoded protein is CARSVIPNGELFF.

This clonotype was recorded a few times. Here the CDR3 reads CASSLVRGPNSGNTIYF. The CDR3 DNA is TGTGCCAGCAGCTTAGTTAGGGGGCCAAACTCTGGAAACACCATATATTTT. The gene calls are TRBV7-8 and TRBJ1-3, with 7 nucleotides matching TRBD1. Per the germline V gene, CDR1 is SGHVS and CDR2 is FQNEAQ. CDR3 length: 17 residues. The V segment lost 1 base and the J segment 0 bases; nucleotides outside the gene matches: 6.

The CDR3 region is CANSRGTGTGSNQPQHF. The CDR3 coding sequence is TGCGCCAACTCGAGGGGTACAGGGACCGGTAGCAATCAGCCCCAGCATTTT. The rearrangement links TRBV5-1 to TRBJ1-5, with D possibly TRBD1 on 6 matching bases. The germline gives CDR1 SGHRS, CDR2 YFSETQ. V lost 9 bases, J lost 0 bases, and 22 bases lay in between. This CDR3 contains 17 residues.

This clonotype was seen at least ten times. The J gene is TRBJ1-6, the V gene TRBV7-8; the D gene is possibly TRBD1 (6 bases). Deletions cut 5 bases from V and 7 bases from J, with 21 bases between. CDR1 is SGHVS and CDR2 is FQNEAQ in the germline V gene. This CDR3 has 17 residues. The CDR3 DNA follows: TGTGCCAGCAGCGTGTCATCGGACAGAGGAAGAAATTCACCCCTCCACTTT. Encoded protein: CASSVSSDRGRNSPLHF.

CDR3 coding DNA: TGCGCCAGCAGCCAAGACATTGCGGGAGGTCAAGAGACCCAGTACTTC. Translating it yields CASSQDIAGGQETQYF. The V call is TRBV4-1, the J call TRBJ2-5; 8 positions agree with TRBD2. The CDR3 extends over 16 amino acids. Germline trimming cut 0 bases from V and 2 bases from J; bases unmatched to any gene: 5. Germline-derived CDR1 and CDR2 are MGHRA and YSYEKL.

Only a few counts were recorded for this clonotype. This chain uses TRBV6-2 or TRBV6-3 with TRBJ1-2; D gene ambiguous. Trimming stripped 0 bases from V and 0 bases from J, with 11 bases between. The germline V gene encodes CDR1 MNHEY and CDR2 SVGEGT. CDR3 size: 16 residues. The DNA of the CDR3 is TGTGCCAGCAGTTACTCGGAGGACGATCCTAACTATGGCTACACCTTC. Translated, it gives CASSYSEDDPNYGYTF.

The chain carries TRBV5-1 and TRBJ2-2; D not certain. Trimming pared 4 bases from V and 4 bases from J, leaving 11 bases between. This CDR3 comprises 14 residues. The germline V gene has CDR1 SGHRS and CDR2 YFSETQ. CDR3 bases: TGCGCCAGCAGCCCCCCTATCGCCACCGGGGAGCTGTTTTTT. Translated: CASSPPIATGELFF. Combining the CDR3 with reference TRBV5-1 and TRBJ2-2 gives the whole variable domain KAGVTQTPRYLIKTRGQQVTLSCSPISGHRSVSWYQQTPGQGLQFLFEYFSETQRNKGNFPGRFSGRQFSNSRSEMNVSTLELGDSALYLCASSPPIATGELFFGEGSRLTVL.

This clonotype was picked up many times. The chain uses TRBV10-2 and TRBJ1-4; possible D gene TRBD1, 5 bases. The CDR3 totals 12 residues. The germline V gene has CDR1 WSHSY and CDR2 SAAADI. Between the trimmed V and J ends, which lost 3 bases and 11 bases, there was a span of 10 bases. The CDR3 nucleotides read TGCGCCAGCAGTGAATACGGGACTAAACTGTTTTTT. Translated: CASSEYGTKLFF.

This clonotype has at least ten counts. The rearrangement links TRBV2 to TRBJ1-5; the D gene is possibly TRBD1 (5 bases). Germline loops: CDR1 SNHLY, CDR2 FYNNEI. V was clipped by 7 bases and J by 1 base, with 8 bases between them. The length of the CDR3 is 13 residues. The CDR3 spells CASIQESNQPQHF. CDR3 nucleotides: TGTGCCAGCATACAGGAAAGCAATCAGCCCCAGCATTTT.

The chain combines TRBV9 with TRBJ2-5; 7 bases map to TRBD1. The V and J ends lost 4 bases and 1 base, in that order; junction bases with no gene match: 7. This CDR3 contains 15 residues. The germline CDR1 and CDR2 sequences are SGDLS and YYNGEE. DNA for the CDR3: TGTGCCAGCAGCCTCAGGACAGGTAGCCAAGAGACCCAGTACTTC. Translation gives CASSLRTGSQETQYF. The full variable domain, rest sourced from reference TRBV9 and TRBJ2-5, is DSGVTQTPKHLITATGQRVTLRCSPRSGDLSVYWYQQSLDQGLQFLIQYYNGEERAKGNILERFSAQQFPDLHSELNLSSLELGDSALYFCASSLRTGSQETQYFGPGTRLLVL.

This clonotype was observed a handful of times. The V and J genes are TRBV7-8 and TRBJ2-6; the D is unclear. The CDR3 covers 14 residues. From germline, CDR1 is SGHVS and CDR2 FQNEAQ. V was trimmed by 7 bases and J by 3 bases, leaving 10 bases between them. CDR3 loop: CASMGTRGANVLTF. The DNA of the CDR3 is TGTGCCAGCATGGGTACCCGTGGGGCCAACGTCCTGACTTTC.

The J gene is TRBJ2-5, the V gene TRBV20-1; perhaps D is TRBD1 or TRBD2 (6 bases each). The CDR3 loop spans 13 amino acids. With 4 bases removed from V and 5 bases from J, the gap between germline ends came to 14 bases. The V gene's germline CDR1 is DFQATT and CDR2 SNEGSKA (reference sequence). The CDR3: CSAKDGGAETQYF. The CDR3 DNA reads TGCAGTGCTAAGGACGGGGGCGCGGAGACCCAGTACTTC.

The CDR3 nucleotides read TGTGCCAGCAGCACAGGACTAGCGGCCAACACCGGGGAGCTGTTTTTT. Translation: CASSTGLAANTGELFF. The chain is built from TRBV7-9 and TRBJ2-2, with 10 bases that match TRBD2. Germline V gives CDR1 SEHNR, CDR2 FQNEAQ (reference sequence). The junction had 5 bases not matched to a gene; V was cut back by 5 bases and J by 2 bases. The CDR3 covers 16 residues.

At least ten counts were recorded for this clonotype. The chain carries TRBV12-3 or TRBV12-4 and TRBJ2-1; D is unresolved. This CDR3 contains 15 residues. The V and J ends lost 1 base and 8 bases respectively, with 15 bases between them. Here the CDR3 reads CASSLGLTGVDEQFF. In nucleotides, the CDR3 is TGTGCCAGCAGTTTAGGTCTCACCGGTGTGGATGAGCAGTTCTTC.

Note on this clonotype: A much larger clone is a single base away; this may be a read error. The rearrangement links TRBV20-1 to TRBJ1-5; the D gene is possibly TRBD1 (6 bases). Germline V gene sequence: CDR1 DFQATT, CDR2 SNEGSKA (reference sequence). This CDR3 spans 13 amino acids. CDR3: CSAKGQNHQPRHF. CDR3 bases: TGCAGTGCTAAAGGACAGAATCATCAGCCCCGGCATTTT.

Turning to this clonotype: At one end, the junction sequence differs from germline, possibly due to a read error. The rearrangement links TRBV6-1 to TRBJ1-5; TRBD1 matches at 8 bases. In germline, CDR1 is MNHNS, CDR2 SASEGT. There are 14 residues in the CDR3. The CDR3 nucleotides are TGTGCCAGCAGGGAAGGACAGGGACGGCAGCCCCAGCATTTT. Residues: CASREGQGRQPQHF.

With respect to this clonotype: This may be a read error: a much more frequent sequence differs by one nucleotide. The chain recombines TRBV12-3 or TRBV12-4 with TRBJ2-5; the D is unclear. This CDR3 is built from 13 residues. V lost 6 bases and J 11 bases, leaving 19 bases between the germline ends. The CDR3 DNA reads TGTGCCAGCAGCGTAGCTACCTACAATGAGCAGTACTTC. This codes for CASSVATYNEQYF.

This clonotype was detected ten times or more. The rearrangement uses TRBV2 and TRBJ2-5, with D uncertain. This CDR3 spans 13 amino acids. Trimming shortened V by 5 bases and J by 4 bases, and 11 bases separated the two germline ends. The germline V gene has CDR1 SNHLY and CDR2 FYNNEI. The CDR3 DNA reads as TGTGCCAGCAGTCCTGGACGAGGAGAGACCCAGTACTTC. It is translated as CASSPGRGETQYF.

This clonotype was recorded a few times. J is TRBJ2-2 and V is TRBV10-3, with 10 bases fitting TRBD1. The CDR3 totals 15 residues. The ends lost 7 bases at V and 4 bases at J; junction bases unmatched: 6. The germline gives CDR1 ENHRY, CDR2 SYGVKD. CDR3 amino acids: CAITQTGGGTGELFF. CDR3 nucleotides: TGTGCCATCACCCAGACAGGGGGCGGCACCGGGGAGCTGTTTTTT.

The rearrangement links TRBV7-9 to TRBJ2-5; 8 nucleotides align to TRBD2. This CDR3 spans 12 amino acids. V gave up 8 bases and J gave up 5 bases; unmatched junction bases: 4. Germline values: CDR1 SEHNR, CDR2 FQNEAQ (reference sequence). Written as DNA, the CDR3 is TGTGCCAGCGGCGGGGGGCCGGAGACCCAGTACTTC. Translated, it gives CASGGGPETQYF. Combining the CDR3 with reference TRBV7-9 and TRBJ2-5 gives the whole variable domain DTGVSQNPRHKITKRGQNVTFRCDPISEHNRLYWYRQTLGQGPEFLTYFQNEAQLEKSRLLSDRFSAERPKGSFSTLEIQRTEQGDSAMYLCASGGGPETQYFGPGTRLLVL.